A selection of T cell receptor beta chains follows, all from one sample in a study of blood T cells in healthy people across ages. TCRdb re-derived calls from the 5' RACE reads in MiXCR, one entry per CDR3 protein. The table lists 1.4 million to 1.5 million distinct CDR3 sequences, 35% to 45% of them singletons. Source material: blood. The receptors come from a woman in her late teens or twenties in good health. Each CDR3 is given with its conserved first and last residue. The order of the fields is clone size, J gene, V gene, D gene, CDR3 DNA, CDR3 protein. A D gene is named only where the DNA matches it firmly. The size of a clone is reported for some rows only, either as once, few or many, or as a class for expanded clones.

- | TRBJ2-7 | TRBV6-5 | TRBD1 | TGTGCCAAGCGGGACAGGGTGACCTACGAGCAGTACTTC | CAKRDRVTYEQYF
- | TRBJ1-2 | TRBV3-1 | - | TGTGCCAGCAGCCAAGTGGGGAACTATGGCTACACCTTC | CASSQVGNYGYTF
few | TRBJ1-2 | TRBV7-2 | TRBD1 | TGTGCCAGCAGCCGCCAACAGGGGATTAACTATGGCTACACCTTC | CASSRQQGINYGYTF
- | TRBJ2-7 | TRBV6-5 | - | TGTGCCAGCACCCGAGGTGGAGTCCACAATGAGCAGTACTTC | CASTRGGVHNEQYF
few | TRBJ1-6 | TRBV20-1 | - | TGCAGTGCTAGCGGGGTGGGGGTAAATTCACCCCTCCACTTT | CSASGVGVNSPLHF
few | TRBJ2-1 | TRBV5-1 | - | TGCGCCAGCAGTGGGACTCGTAATGAGCAGTTCTTC | CASSGTRNEQFF
- | TRBJ2-5 | TRBV7-6 | - | TGTGCCAGCAGCTTAGATAAGGCGGCAGCGAGAGAGACCCAGTACTTC | CASSLDKAAARETQYF
few | TRBJ1-1 | TRBV5-1 | - | TGCGCCAGCAGCTTGGCCCCGGAGAGCACTGAAGCTTTCTTT | CASSLAPESTEAFF
- | TRBJ1-5 | TRBV20-1 | - | TGCAGTGCCCTACGGAGGGGGCAGCCCCAGCATTTT | CSALRRGQPQHF
- | TRBJ2-7 | TRBV5-1 | TRBD2 | TGCGCCAGCAGCTTGGTTGGTAGCGGGGGCGGCGAGCAGTACTTC | CASSLVGSGGGEQYF
- | TRBJ1-1 | TRBV6-6 | TRBD1 | TGCGCCAGCAGTTACAGGACAGGGCCCCTGAACACTGAAGCTTTCTTT | CASSYRTGPLNTEAFF
few | TRBJ2-3 | TRBV6-6 | - | TGTGCCAGCAGTTACACGACGGACAGTTCTAGCACAGATACGCAGTATTTT | CASSYTTDSSSTDTQYF
- | TRBJ2-1 | TRBV3-1 | TRBD2 | TGTGCCAGCAGCCAAGTGGGGGGGAGAGGCCGGGCTGATTTAGTGCAGTTCTTC | CASSQVGGRGRADLVQFF
- | TRBJ2-1 | TRBV5-6 | TRBD2 | TGTGCCAGCAGCGGGCTGTGGGGCGGGGGGTCCTCCTACAATGAGCAGTTCTTC | CASSGLWGGGSSYNEQFF
- | TRBJ2-5 | TRBV12-3/TRBV12-4 | - | TGTGCCAGCAGTTTATCGACTAGTCCCAATGAGCAGTACTTC | CASSLSTSPNEQYF
few | TRBJ2-3 | TRBV10-3 | - | TGTGCCATCAGTTATATCGGGGATACGCAGTATTTT | CAISYIGDTQYF
- | TRBJ1-5 | TRBV6-1 | - | TGTGCCAGCAGTGCCCGGGAGTCGGGGTATCAGCCCCAGCATTTT | CASSARESGYQPQHF
- | TRBJ2-5 | TRBV7-9 | TRBD1 | TGTGCCAGCAGCAATAACAGGGGGACCCAAGAGACCCAGTACTTC | CASSNNRGTQETQYF
few | TRBJ2-2 | TRBV5-1 | - | TGCGCCAGCAGCCCAGGGGGGACACAGACCGGGGAGCTGTTTTTT | CASSPGGTQTGELFF
- | TRBJ1-5 | TRBV6-1 | TRBD1 | TGTGCCAGCAGATCAGGGGGAGGGCAGCCCCAGCATTTT | CASRSGGGQPQHF
few | TRBJ2-7 | TRBV4-1 | - | TGCGCCAGCAGCCAAGCACTCAGGGTCGAGCAGTACTTC | CASSQALRVEQYF